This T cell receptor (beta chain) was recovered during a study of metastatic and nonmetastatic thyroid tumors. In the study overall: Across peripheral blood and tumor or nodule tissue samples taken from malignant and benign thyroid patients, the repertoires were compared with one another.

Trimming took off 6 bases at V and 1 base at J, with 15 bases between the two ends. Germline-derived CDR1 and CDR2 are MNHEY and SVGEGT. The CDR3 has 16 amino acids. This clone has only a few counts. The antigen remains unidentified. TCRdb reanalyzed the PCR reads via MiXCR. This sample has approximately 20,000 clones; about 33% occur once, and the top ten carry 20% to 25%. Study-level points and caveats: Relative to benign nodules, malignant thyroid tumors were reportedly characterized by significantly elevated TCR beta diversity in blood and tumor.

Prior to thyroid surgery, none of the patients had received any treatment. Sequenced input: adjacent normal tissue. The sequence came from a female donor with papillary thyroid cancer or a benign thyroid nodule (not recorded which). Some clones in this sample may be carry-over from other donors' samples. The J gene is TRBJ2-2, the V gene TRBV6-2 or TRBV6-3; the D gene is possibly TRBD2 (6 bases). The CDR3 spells CASRPSWGLNTGELFF. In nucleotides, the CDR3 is TGTGCCAGCAGACCCTCGTGGGGACTGAACACCGGGGAGCTGTTTTTT.